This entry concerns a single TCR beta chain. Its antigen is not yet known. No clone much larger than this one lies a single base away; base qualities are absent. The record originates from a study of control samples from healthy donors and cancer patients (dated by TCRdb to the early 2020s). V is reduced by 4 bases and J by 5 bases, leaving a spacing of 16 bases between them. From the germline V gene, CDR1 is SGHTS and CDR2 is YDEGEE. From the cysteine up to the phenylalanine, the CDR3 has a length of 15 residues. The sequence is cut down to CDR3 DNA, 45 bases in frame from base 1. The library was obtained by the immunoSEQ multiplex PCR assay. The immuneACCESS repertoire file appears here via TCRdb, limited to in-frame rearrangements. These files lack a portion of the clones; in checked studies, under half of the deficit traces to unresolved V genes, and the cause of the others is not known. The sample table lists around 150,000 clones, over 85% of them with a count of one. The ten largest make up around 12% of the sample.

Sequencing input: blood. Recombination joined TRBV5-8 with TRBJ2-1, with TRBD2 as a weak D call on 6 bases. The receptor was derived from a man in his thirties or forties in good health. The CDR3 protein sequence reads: CASSLGGAPNNEQFF. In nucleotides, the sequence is TGTGCCAGCAGCCTCGGAGGGGCGCCAAACAATGAGCAGTTCTTC.